These 16 T cell receptor beta chains came from one sample sequenced in a study of human T cells and chemical hapten exposure (dated by TCRdb to about 2021). The protocol used for the library was RACE. The run used a NextSeq 500. TCRdb reran the public reads through fastp at Q25 and MiXCR, keeping productive beta chains. For every CDR3 protein sequence, its rows merge into one entry that carries the most common genes and DNA. The sample table contains 95,000 to 150,000 distinct CDR3 sequences; only one count was recorded for roughly 13% of them. The ten largest clones add up to around 2.7% of the sample. The sample's time point label, in plain terms: pre-sensitization, week 0. Read against the paper, the sample's treatment or condition label means: therapeutic diphenylcyclopropenone sensitization with weekly scalp DPC. The source material was whole blood, sampled in connection with sensitization to the hapten diphenylcyclopropenone (DPC). These receptor sequences come from a woman in her late teens or twenties with alopecia areata. Some clones in this sample may be carry-over from other donors' samples.

This clonotype was counted a few times. The chain is built from TRBV7-2 and TRBJ2-7, with D uncertain. Trimming took off 6 bases at V and 10 bases at J, with 19 bases between the two ends. The germline V gene encodes CDR1 SGHTA and CDR2 FQGNSA. This CDR3 is built from 13 residues. CDR3 coding DNA: TGTGCCAGCAGTACTACTTACTGGGGTGTACAGTACTTC. This translates into CASSTTYWGVQYF.

The rearrangement joins TRBV6-5 to TRBJ1-3, with D unresolved. Looked up from germline, CDR1 is MNHEY and CDR2 is SVGAGI. V was trimmed by 5 bases and J by 0 bases, leaving 14 bases between them. The CDR3 contains 16 residues. The CDR3 nucleotides read TGTGCCAGCAGTAAACCTTTGGCTTACTCTGGAAACACCATATATTTT. Translation gives CASSKPLAYSGNTIYF.

This clonotype was recorded a few times. This chain links TRBV7-8 with TRBJ1-1; TRBD1 is a possible D gene (5 bases). The CDR3 spans 14 residues. CDR1 is SGHVS, CDR2 FQNEAQ, per germline. Trimming took off 6 bases at V and 1 base at J, with 12 bases between the two ends. Written as DNA, the CDR3 is TGTGCCAGCAGGTCAGGGACCGCGAACACTGAAGCTTTCTTT. Translation: CASRSGTANTEAFF. The full variable domain, its missing parts supplied by reference TRBV7-8 and TRBJ1-1, is GAGVSQSPRYKVAKRGQDVALRCDPISGHVSLFWYQQALGQGPEFLTYFQNEAQLDKSGLPSDRFFAERPEGSVSTLKIQRTQQEDSAVYLCASRSGTANTEAFFGQGTRLTVV.

This clonotype came up many times. V is TRBV7-8 and J is TRBJ1-2, with 9 positions matching TRBD1. The V gene's germline CDR1 is SGHVS and CDR2 FQNEAQ. The V and J ends lost 5 bases and 2 bases, in that order; junction bases with no gene match: 3. CDR3 length: 14 amino acids. The CDR3 reads CASSTTGGNYGYTF. The CDR3 coding sequence is TGTGCCAGCAGCACCACAGGGGGCAACTATGGCTACACCTTC.

This clonotype was picked up a small number of times. This chain uses TRBV19 with TRBJ1-1; D uncertain. Trimming left V 1 base short and J 7 bases short, with 10 bases between. This CDR3 is 13 amino acids long. The germline V gene encodes CDR1 LNHDA and CDR2 SQIVND (reference sequence). CDR3: CASSIVQAREAFF. CDR3 nucleotide sequence: TGTGCCAGTAGTATAGTTCAGGCTCGTGAAGCTTTCTTT.

This clonotype has more than one count but fewer than ten. V is TRBV28 and J is TRBJ2-3; TRBD1 agrees at 7 bases. Germline V gene sequence: CDR1 MDHEN, CDR2 SYDVKM. The CDR3 length is 15 residues. V trimming: 5 bases; J trimming: 6 bases; junction bases outside the gene matches: 11. The CDR3: CASSHRGGTRDTQYF. Written as DNA, the CDR3 is TGTGCCAGCAGTCACAGGGGCGGCACTAGGGATACGCAGTATTTT.

This clonotype was seen a handful of times. The genes are TRBV3-1 and TRBJ1-1; D is possibly TRBD1 (6 bases). CDR1 and CDR2 (germline): LGHDT, YNNKEL (reference sequence). The V end lost 4 bases, the J end lost 2 bases, and 14 bases lay between the germline ends. The length of the CDR3 is 15 residues. CDR3 sequence reads: CASSPSRGSNTEAFF. CDR3 DNA: TGTGCCAGCAGCCCCTCCAGGGGTTCCAACACTGAAGCTTTCTTT.

The chain recombines TRBV6-5 with TRBJ1-6; tentatively, D is TRBD1 (6 bases). CDR3 length: 14 amino acids. Germline CDR1 is MNHEY and CDR2 is SVGAGI. V was pared by 4 bases and J by 5 bases, with 9 bases between. CDR3 in amino acids: CASSSQGNNSPLHF. CDR3 nucleotide sequence: TGTGCCAGCAGTTCCCAGGGGAATAATTCACCCCTCCACTTT.

The V call is TRBV28, the J call TRBJ2-7, with a tentative D call TRBD1 (6 bases). The CDR3 spans 16 residues. Germline V CDR1 and CDR2: MDHEN, SYDVKM. Trimming removed 6 bases from V and 5 bases from J, with 23 bases in between. The chain's CDR3 is CASSAHGPPGVHEQYF. CDR3 nucleotide sequence: TGTGCCAGCAGCGCACATGGGCCTCCAGGGGTCCACGAGCAGTACTTC.

This clonotype was seen repeatedly, ten times or more. The CDR3 loop is CASSIREGDKTEAFF. Here the CDR3 DNA reads TGTGCCAGCAGCATAAGGGAAGGGGATAAAACTGAAGCTTTCTTT. This rearrangement joins TRBV9 to TRBJ1-1, with D perhaps matching TRBD1 (5 bases). With 4 bases removed from V and 5 bases from J, the gap between germline ends came to 18 bases. Germline values: CDR1 SGDLS, CDR2 YYNGEE. This CDR3 is built from 15 residues.

J is TRBJ2-1 and V is TRBV11-3; 9 nucleotides agree with TRBD1. CDR1 is SGHNT and CDR2 is YENEEA in the germline V gene. V lost 4 bases to trimming and J lost 4 bases; unmatched junction nucleotides: 5. This CDR3 contains 15 residues. CDR3 residues: CASSSGTGTYNEQFF. The CDR3 nucleotides read TGTGCCAGCAGCTCCGGGACAGGGACTTACAATGAGCAGTTCTTC.

This clonotype was detected a few times. This chain connects TRBV12-3 or TRBV12-4 to TRBJ2-6; D perhaps matches TRBD2 (5 bases). The CDR3 totals 17 residues. Trimming cost V 7 bases and J 1 base, with 17 bases left between them. The CDR3 bases are TGTGCCAGCACGTCTTACGTCGGAGGTTCTGGGGCCAACGTCCTGACTTTC. Its protein product is CASTSYVGGSGANVLTF.

This chain uses TRBV7-9 with TRBJ2-1; 11 bases agree with TRBD2. V lost 5 bases, J lost 7 bases, and 10 bases stayed unmatched. CDR1 is SEHNR, CDR2 FQNEAQ, per germline (reference sequence). The CDR3 has 16 amino acids. CDR3 amino acids: CASSPRLAGTQNEQFF. The CDR3 DNA follows: TGTGCCAGCAGCCCTCGACTAGCGGGGACACAAAATGAGCAGTTCTTC.

The rearrangement joins TRBV4-3 to TRBJ2-7; D gene unclear. V was shortened by 1 base and J by 2 bases, with 12 bases between the two germline ends. The CDR3 extends over 15 amino acids. Germline V gene lookup returns CDR1 LGHNA and CDR2 YSLEER. CDR3 DNA sequence: TGCGCCAGCAGCCAAGGTGTCCAATCCACCTACGAGCAGTACTTC. Translation gives CASSQGVQSTYEQYF.

This clonotype was seen a handful of times. This sequence joins TRBV16 and TRBJ1-4; the D is unclear. Looked up from germline, CDR1 is KGHSY and CDR2 is FQNENV. With 1 base removed from V and 2 bases from J, the gap between germline ends came to 14 bases. The CDR3 extends over 17 amino acids. CDR3 residues: CASSQWEGFQTNEKLFF. For the CDR3, the DNA is TGTGCCAGCAGCCAATGGGAAGGGTTCCAGACTAATGAAAAACTGTTTTTT.

This clonotype was picked up many times. The gene calls are TRBV7-9 and TRBJ1-2; D gene unclear. The ends were cut back, 1 base at V and 5 bases at J, with 14 bases in the middle. This CDR3 is 15 amino acids long. Germline assignment: CDR1 SEHNR and CDR2 FQNEAQ (reference sequence). The CDR3 nucleotides are TGTGCCAGCAGCTTAGGTGATAGGTCCCTATATGGCTACACCTTC. Encoded protein: CASSLGDRSLYGYTF.